This T cell receptor (beta chain) was sequenced during a study of post-analysis software for immune sequencing data. Findings and caveats of the study: Roughly 5 TRBV segments (TRBV5-6, TRBV5-1 and TRBV20-1 among them) occurred more frequently in patients than in controls. Normalized Chao1 diversity was significantly lower in multiple sclerosis patients than in controls.

In germline, CDR1 is WSHSY, CDR2 SAAADI. V was pared by 2 bases and J by 9 bases, with 8 bases of the junction left unmatched. This CDR3 comprises 15 residues. Built from TCR beta cDNA, the libraries had unique molecular identifiers in them. Approximately 450,000 cDNA molecules were recovered from an input of about 0.95 to 11 million T cells. TCRdb recomputed calls from the PCR reads with MiXCR, one row per CDR3 protein. Among 350,000 to 450,000 distinct CDR3 sequences listed, approximately 38% were seen once. This clonotype was recorded at least ten times. The antigen remains unidentified. The sequence came from a girl under 10 years old with multiple sclerosis. Sequencing input: blood. The rearrangement links TRBV10-2 to TRBJ2-1; 9 bases are a match to TRBD2. The CDR3 nucleotides read TGCGCCAGCAGTGAGGCTAGCGGGGTCTTTGTTGAGCAGTTCTTC. This encodes CASSEASGVFVEQFF.